The sequence of this TCR beta chain was determined in a study of shared clonotypes between healthy human individuals. In the study overall: Used for every donor were three CD4 naive, three CD4 memory, two CD8 naive and one CD8 memory plate. The study's findings and limits: Among non-shared clonotypes, generation probabilities were lower than among those shared by all four donors. Sharing across four donors was seen in 4% to 5% of naive CD4 clonotypes.

This clone showed up just once. Its antigen is unidentified. Repertoires were generated with immunoSEQ multiplex PCR, while TCRdb's copy carries only in-frame clones and drops some. The sample lists 650,000 to 750,000 clones; less than 80% were seen once. Losses at the gene ends were 4 bases for V and 2 bases for J; bases not matched to a gene: 15. The CDR3 totals 20 residues. Per the germline V gene, CDR1 is SGHRS and CDR2 is YFSETQ. This sequence was found in a woman aged 25-40 years in good health. V usage is TRBV5-1 and J usage is TRBJ2-7; TRBD2 matches at 16 bases. Sequences were obtained from memory CD4+ T cells sorted from blood. Subset noted: CD45RA-negative fraction. Written as DNA, the CDR3 is TGCGCCAGCAGCCGACAGCCGGGACTAGCGGGAGGGTCGCGCCCCTACGAGCAGTACTTC. The encoded protein is CASSRQPGLAGGSRPYEQYF.